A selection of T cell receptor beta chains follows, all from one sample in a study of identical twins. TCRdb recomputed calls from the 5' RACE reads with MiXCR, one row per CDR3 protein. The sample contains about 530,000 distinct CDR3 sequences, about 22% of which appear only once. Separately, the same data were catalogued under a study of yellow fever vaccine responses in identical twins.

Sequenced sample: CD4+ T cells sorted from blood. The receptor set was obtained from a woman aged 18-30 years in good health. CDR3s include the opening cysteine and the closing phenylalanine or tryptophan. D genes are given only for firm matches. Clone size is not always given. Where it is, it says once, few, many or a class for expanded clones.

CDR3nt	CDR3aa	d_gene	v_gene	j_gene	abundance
TGTGCCAGCAGTGAATCGCCCTGGGGGTATGAGCAGTTCTTC	CASSESPWGYEQFF	NA	TRBV25-1	TRBJ2-1	few
TGTGCCAGTAGTCCTTTAAAGGGGATGGGCTATGGCTACACCTTC	CASSPLKGMGYGYTF	NA	TRBV19	TRBJ1-2	NA
TGCAGTGCTGGAAAACGACTAGGACAAGAGACCCAGTACTTC	CSAGKRLGQETQYF	NA	TRBV20-1	TRBJ2-5	NA
TGCGCCAGCAGCTTGGGGCAGGGCCCAGCAACCGGGGAGCTGTTTTTT	CASSLGQGPATGELFF	NA	TRBV5-1	TRBJ2-2	many
TGTGCCAGCAGCAAACAAACAGGGATGGTTGATGGCTACACCTTC	CASSKQTGMVDGYTF	NA	TRBV5-6	TRBJ1-2	NA
TGCAGTGCTAGTCTGACTAGCGGACAAGAGACCCAGTACTTC	CSASLTSGQETQYF	TRBD2	TRBV20-1	TRBJ2-5	NA
TGTGCCATCACGACCAGCGGGCTCTACAATGAGCAGTTCTTC	CAITTSGLYNEQFF	NA	TRBV10-3	TRBJ2-1	NA
TGCAGTGCTTTGGGGGGGGGCCCTGAAGCTTTCTTT	CSALGGGPEAFF	NA	TRBV20-1	TRBJ1-1	NA
TGTGCCAGCCGCCTAGCGGAGAACACCGGGGAGCTGTTTTTT	CASRLAENTGELFF	TRBD2	TRBV7-8	TRBJ2-2	few
TGTGCCAGCAGCTTAGGTGCCAGGGTAATTGCGATCGATGAGCAGTTCTTC	CASSLGARVIAIDEQFF	NA	TRBV11-3	TRBJ2-1	few
TGCGCCAGCAGCTTGTCTAGCGGGAGATGGAATGAGCAGTTCTTC	CASSLSSGRWNEQFF	TRBD2	TRBV5-1	TRBJ2-1	NA
TGCGCCAGCAGCGTCCAGTCCGGAGATACGCAGTATTTT	CASSVQSGDTQYF	NA	TRBV5-1	TRBJ2-3	NA
TGTGCCAGCAGCTTGGATCCGGGAGCGGAATCACCCCTCCACTTT	CASSLDPGAESPLHF	NA	TRBV5-6	TRBJ1-6	few
TGTGCCAGCAGTCTCCGGGAGACGGACTACACCTTC	CASSLRETDYTF	NA	TRBV12-3/TRBV12-4	TRBJ1-2	many
TGTGCCAGCAGCCCCGGACTAGCGGGATTGTACAATGAGCAGTTCTTC	CASSPGLAGLYNEQFF	TRBD2	TRBV5-1	TRBJ2-1	many
TGTGCCAGCAGCCCATCAGGGGCGGGGGGGACCTACAATGAGCAGTTCTTC	CASSPSGAGGTYNEQFF	TRBD2	TRBV28	TRBJ2-1	NA
TGCGCCAGCCTCCGGACTAGCGGGAGTACCCATGAGCAGTTCTTC	CASLRTSGSTHEQFF	TRBD2	TRBV5-1	TRBJ2-1	few
TGTGCCAGCAGCCCCGGGACTAGCGGGAGCCTCCTCTACAATGAGCAGTTCTTC	CASSPGTSGSLLYNEQFF	TRBD2	TRBV11-1	TRBJ2-1	few
TGTGCCAGCAGCCCCCTTGGCTGGACAGGGTTTCTAATCAATGAGCAGTTCTTC	CASSPLGWTGFLINEQFF	TRBD1	TRBV11-1	TRBJ2-1	few
TGTGCCATCAGTGGACAGACTAGCGGGAGTGGAGATACGCAGTATTTT	CAISGQTSGSGDTQYF	TRBD2	TRBV10-3	TRBJ2-3	NA
TGTGCCAGCAGTGAACCGGCGGGAAGAAAAAATGAGCAGTTCTTC	CASSEPAGRKNEQFF	NA	TRBV25-1	TRBJ2-1	NA
TGCAGTGCTTTCTCGGGACGCCACAATGAGCAGTTCTTC	CSAFSGRHNEQFF	NA	TRBV20-1	TRBJ2-1	NA
TGTGCCAGCAGACGGGGACAGAACACTGAAGCTTTCTTT	CASRRGQNTEAFF	NA	TRBV27	TRBJ1-1	few
TGTGCCACCAGTGGCCCCCGCCCTGAGGGAGGGCCCCCAGATACGCAGTATTTT	CATSGPRPEGGPPDTQYF	TRBD2	TRBV24-1	TRBJ2-3	few
TGTGCCAGCTCCCACGGACAGGGCGATAATTCACCCCTCCACTTT	CASSHGQGDNSPLHF	TRBD1	TRBV18	TRBJ1-6	NA
TGTGCCAGCAGCCCGAGGGAGGGTTACACCGGGGAGCTGTTTTTT	CASSPREGYTGELFF	TRBD2	TRBV5-5	TRBJ2-2	NA
TGTGCCACCAGTGCGGCGGGACCGAACACCGGGGAGCTGTTTTTT	CATSAAGPNTGELFF	NA	TRBV24-1	TRBJ2-2	few
TGTGCCAGCAGCTTTAGCGCCGGGAGAGGTTCCTACGAGCAGTACTTC	CASSFSAGRGSYEQYF	NA	TRBV5-6	TRBJ2-7	NA
TGTGCCAGCAGACCGACCAGCGGGAGGGCTTACAATGAGCAGTTCTTC	CASRPTSGRAYNEQFF	TRBD2	TRBV12-3/TRBV12-4	TRBJ2-1	NA
TGCAGTGCTAGAGATTGGGCAGCAAACTATGGCTACACCTTC	CSARDWAANYGYTF	NA	TRBV20-1	TRBJ1-2	NA
TGCAGCGCCCCCGGGACGGGGAGCACAGATACGCAGTATTTT	CSAPGTGSTDTQYF	NA	TRBV29-1	TRBJ2-3	few
TGTGCCGGGCCTCGACTTAATGAGCAGTTCTTC	CAGPRLNEQFF	NA	TRBV19	TRBJ2-1	NA
TGTGCCAGCACCCCCCCAGGTTCCAATCGTTCACCCCTCCACTTT	CASTPPGSNRSPLHF	NA	TRBV12-3/TRBV12-4	TRBJ1-6	few
TGCAGCGTCGATTACAGGGGGGATGAGCAGTTCTTC	CSVDYRGDEQFF	TRBD1	TRBV29-1	TRBJ2-1	few
TGTGCCAGCAGTTACGCGGCGGGTACAGGGGGGAACCGGGCGCAGTATTTT	CASSYAAGTGGNRAQYF	TRBD1	TRBV6-5	TRBJ2-3	few
TGTGCCACCATTCCTCAAGAGACCCAGTACTTC	CATIPQETQYF	NA	TRBV24-1	TRBJ2-5	few
TGTGCCAGCTCATTCCTAGCGGGAGATTCAAATGAGCAGTTCTTC	CASSFLAGDSNEQFF	TRBD2	TRBV18	TRBJ2-1	NA
TGTGCCAGCGGAGACCCTAACTATGGCTACACCTTC	CASGDPNYGYTF	NA	TRBV12-3/TRBV12-4	TRBJ1-2	few
TGTGCCAGCAACCCGGACAGGGAGATTAACTATGGCTACACCTTC	CASNPDREINYGYTF	TRBD1	TRBV12-3/TRBV12-4	TRBJ1-2	few
TGTGCCAGCAGCCAGGCCACCCTCTCCGAGCAGTACTTC	CASSQATLSEQYF	NA	TRBV3-1	TRBJ2-7	NA
TGTGCCAGCAGTGCTGAGACAGTGGGCAATGAGCAGTTCTTC	CASSAETVGNEQFF	NA	TRBV2	TRBJ2-1	NA
TGTGCCAGCAGCCCAGGGGGGGGACAGGGGTTGCGCGAGCAGTACTTC	CASSPGGGQGLREQYF	TRBD1	TRBV9	TRBJ2-7	NA
TGTGCCACCAGCAGAGATATCGGGCAGTACAATGAGCAGTTCTTC	CATSRDIGQYNEQFF	NA	TRBV15	TRBJ2-1	few
TGTGCCAGCAGCGAAGACAGGGACTATGGCTACACCTTC	CASSEDRDYGYTF	TRBD1	TRBV7-9	TRBJ1-2	NA
TGTGCCAGCAGTGACCCCACTGCTAGCAATCAGCCCCAGCATTTT	CASSDPTASNQPQHF	NA	TRBV6-1	TRBJ1-5	few
TGTGCCAGCACCCGGACTAGCAACGAGCAGTACTTC	CASTRTSNEQYF	TRBD2	TRBV2	TRBJ2-7	NA
TGCGCCAGCAGCTACAGCGGGGGCCTTTACAATGAGCAGTTCTTC	CASSYSGGLYNEQFF	TRBD2	TRBV5-1	TRBJ2-1	NA
TGTGCCAGCAGCCAGAACGGGAACCAAGAGACCCAGTACTTC	CASSQNGNQETQYF	NA	TRBV4-2	TRBJ2-5	few
TGCAGTGCTAGTAAAATTGTTTACGGACTAGCGGGAGTCAGGGAGACCCAGTACTTC	CSASKIVYGLAGVRETQYF	TRBD2	TRBV20-1	TRBJ2-5	few
TGTGCCAGCAGCCAAGATCTAGGGTTTGGTCGCAATGAGCAGTTCTTC	CASSQDLGFGRNEQFF	NA	TRBV14	TRBJ2-1	once
TGCGCCAGCAGCCAAACCGGACTAGGTACCTACGAGCAGTACTTC	CASSQTGLGTYEQYF	TRBD2	TRBV4-1	TRBJ2-7	few